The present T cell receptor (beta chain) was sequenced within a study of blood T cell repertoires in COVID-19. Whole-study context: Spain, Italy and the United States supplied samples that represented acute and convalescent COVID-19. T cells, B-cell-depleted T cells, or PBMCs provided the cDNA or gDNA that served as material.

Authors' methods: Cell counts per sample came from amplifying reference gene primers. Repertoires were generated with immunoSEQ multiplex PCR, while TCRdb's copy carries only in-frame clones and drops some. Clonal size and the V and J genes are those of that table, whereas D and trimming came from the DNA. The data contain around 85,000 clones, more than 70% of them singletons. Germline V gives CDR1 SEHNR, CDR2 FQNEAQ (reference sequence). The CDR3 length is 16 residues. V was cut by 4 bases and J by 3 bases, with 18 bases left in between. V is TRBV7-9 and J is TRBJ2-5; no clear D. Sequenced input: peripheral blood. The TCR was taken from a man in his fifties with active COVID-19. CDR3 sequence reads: CASSSRPTVAKETQYF. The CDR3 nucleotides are TGTGCCAGCAGCTCGCGCCCGACTGTAGCAAAAGAGACCCAGTACTTC.